These 27 T cell receptor beta chains were sequenced from one sample in a study of PD-L1 blockade in urothelial cancer. Specified time point: pretreatment peripheral blood. The method was immunoSEQ multiplex PCR; TCRdb's version includes in-frame clones alone and lacks a portion of them. This table holds approximately 50,000 clones, about 88% found once. Source: PBMCs, taken around atezolizumab (anti-PD-L1) treatment. These receptors were obtained from a man aged 70-80 years with urothelial cancer.

This clone was found once. The chain recombines TRBV7-2 with TRBJ2-5; 11 bases match TRBD1. CDR1 is SGHTA and CDR2 is FQGNSA in the germline V gene. This CDR3 is built from 15 residues. The V segment lost 5 bases and the J segment 7 bases; nucleotides outside the gene matches: 9. CDR3 coding DNA: TGTGCCAGCAGCGTGGGGACAGGGGGGTTAGGGACCCAGTACTTC. As protein: CASSVGTGGLGTQYF.

The chain joins TRBV5-1 to TRBJ2-5, with TRBD1 identical over 8 bases. J lost 1 base, V lost 4 bases, and 6 bases had no gene match. The CDR3 loop spans 15 amino acids. Germline V gene sequence: CDR1 SGHRS, CDR2 YFSETQ. The CDR3 nucleotides read TGCGCCAGCAGCCCTTCGGACAGGGCCCAAGAGACCCAGTACTTC. Its translation: CASSPSDRAQETQYF.

J is TRBJ2-6 and V is TRBV28, with 8 nucleotides matching TRBD1. Germline V gives CDR1 MDHEN, CDR2 SYDVKM. CDR3 length: 15 residues. V lost 10 bases to trimming and J lost 0 bases; unmatched junction nucleotides: 5. The chain's CDR3 is CATRTGPSGANVLTF. The CDR3 DNA reads TGTGCCACCAGGACAGGGCCCTCTGGGGCCAACGTCCTGACTTTC.

The chain couples TRBV7-2 to TRBJ2-2; 9 positions agree with TRBD1. The V gene's germline CDR1 is SGHTA and CDR2 FQGNSA. The J segment lost 6 bases and the V segment lost 5 bases, leaving 13 bases of the junction unmatched. The CDR3 covers 17 residues. The CDR3 reads CASSRMSGTGRSGELFF. The CDR3 bases are TGTGCCAGCAGCCGAATGTCCGGGACAGGGAGGTCCGGGGAGCTGTTTTTT.

The chain joins TRBV5-1 to TRBJ2-5; 10 bases fit TRBD1. The CDR3 loop spans 15 amino acids. Germline V gene sequence: CDR1 SGHRS, CDR2 YFSETQ. With 8 bases clipped from V and 5 bases from J, the junction kept 12 bases outside the gene matches. CDR3 nucleotides: TGCGCCAGTTACTCCGGGACAGGGGTAGGGGAGACCCAGTACTTC. Protein product: CASYSGTGVGETQYF.

V is TRBV5-6 and J is TRBJ2-3; 10 bases map to TRBD1. Trimming at V came to 4 bases and at J to 2 bases, leaving 4 bases not matched to a gene. Germline V gives CDR1 SGHDT, CDR2 YYEEEE. The CDR3 sequence is 15 residues long. CDR3 nucleotide sequence: TGTGCCAGCAGCGGGGGACAGGGGTTCACAGATACGCAGTATTTT. Residues: CASSGGQGFTDTQYF.

The chain is built from TRBV5-5 and TRBJ2-3, with 7 bases matching TRBD2. Germline values: CDR1 SGHKS, CDR2 YYEKEE (reference sequence). J lost 0 bases, V lost 5 bases, and 6 bases had no gene match. This CDR3 has 15 amino acids. In nucleotides, the CDR3 is TGTGCCAGCAGAGATTGGCGGGGGAGCACAGATACGCAGTATTTT. Encoded protein: CASRDWRGSTDTQYF.

V is TRBV27 and J is TRBJ2-7, with TRBD2 matching over 12 bases. The CDR3 sequence is 16 residues long. The germline gives CDR1 MNHEY, CDR2 SMNVEV (reference sequence). V shed 5 bases and J 6 bases; nucleotides not matched to a gene: 11. The CDR3 coding sequence is TGTGCCAGCAGTACTATCCTAGCGGGAGGGCCCCCCGAGCAGTACTTC. Protein: CASSTILAGGPPEQYF.

The chain is built from TRBV7-9 and TRBJ2-7, with 7 bases lining up with TRBD2. V gave up 4 bases and J gave up 6 bases; unmatched junction bases: 15. Germline lookup yields CDR1 SEHNR and CDR2 FQNEAQ (reference sequence). This CDR3 is built from 16 residues. The CDR3 reads CASSSARLAEHGEQYF. The CDR3 nucleotides read TGTGCCAGCAGCTCTGCCAGACTAGCTGAGCACGGCGAGCAGTACTTC.

The V and J genes are TRBV18 and TRBJ2-5; 8 positions match TRBD1. Germline CDR1 is KGHSH and CDR2 is LQKENI. With 3 bases clipped from V and 5 bases from J, the junction kept 5 bases outside the gene matches. This CDR3 is built from 14 residues. The CDR3: CASSPQGAAETQYF. The CDR3 nucleotides read TGTGCCAGCTCACCCCAGGGGGCGGCGGAGACCCAGTACTTC.

The rearrangement uses TRBV7-9 and TRBJ2-1; 11 bases fit TRBD2. Germline CDR1 and CDR2: SEHNR and FQNEAQ (reference sequence). V trimming: 5 bases; J trimming: 9 bases; junction bases outside the gene matches: 9. The CDR3 has 15 amino acids. CDR3 coding DNA: TGTGCCAGCAGCAGAGTTGGGACTAGCGGAGGTGAGCAGTTCTTC. Translated, it gives CASSRVGTSGGEQFF.

This clone was seen a handful of times. This rearrangement joins TRBV4-1 to TRBJ2-7; the D gene is possibly TRBD1 (6 bases). The CDR3 consists of 15 residues. Per germline, CDR1 MGHRA and CDR2 YSYEKL. The V end lost 1 base, the J end lost 2 bases, and 12 bases lay between the germline ends. In DNA, the CDR3 is TGCGCCAGCAGCCAAGCGACCCCAGGGGCCTACGAGCAGTACTTC. This codes for CASSQATPGAYEQYF.

This chain connects TRBV28 to TRBJ1-5; 9 nucleotides agree with TRBD1. The CDR3 is 14 amino acids. CDR1 is MDHEN, CDR2 SYDVKM, per germline. Germline trimming cut 6 bases from V and 5 bases from J; bases unmatched to any gene: 5. CDR3 in amino acids: CASRQDRGDQPQHF. The CDR3 DNA follows: TGTGCCAGCAGACAAGACAGGGGGGATCAGCCCCAGCATTTT.

V is TRBV7-2 and J is TRBJ2-4, with TRBD1 matching over 9 bases. The CDR3 loop spans 16 amino acids. V shed 5 bases, J shed 3 bases, and the junction held 8 bases outside the gene matches. Germline V gene data show CDR1 as SGHTA and CDR2 as FQGNSA. CDR3 residues: CASSPGQGRGKNIQYF. CDR3 bases: TGTGCCAGCAGCCCGGGACAGGGCAGGGGCAAAAACATTCAGTACTTC.

This clone occurred a few times. The DNA for the CDR3 is TGTGCCAGCAGCCCCCTCGAGCGCGAACCAGATACGCAGTATTTT. Protein product: CASSPLEREPDTQYF. J is TRBJ2-3 and V is TRBV4-2; D not certain. Between the trimmed V and J ends, which lost 4 bases and 4 bases, there was a span of 15 bases. This CDR3 spans 15 amino acids. Germline assignment: CDR1 LGHNA and CDR2 YNFKEQ.

The chain links TRBV7-2 to TRBJ1-1; D gene uncertain. V shed 1 base and J shed 0 bases, with 9 bases lying between them. Per the germline V gene, CDR1 is SGHTA and CDR2 is FQGNSA. The CDR3 runs to 15 residues. CDR3 nucleotide sequence: TGTGCCAGCAGCTTAGACAGCCCCTTGAACACTGAAGCTTTCTTT. Protein product: CASSLDSPLNTEAFF.

The chain is built from TRBV6-5 and TRBJ1-1, with TRBD1 identical over 10 bases. This CDR3 spans 13 amino acids. The V and J ends lost 7 bases and 8 bases, in that order; junction bases with no gene match: 7. Germline CDR1 MNHEY, CDR2 SVGAGI. The CDR3 loop is CASIRTGGLEAFF. DNA for the CDR3: TGTGCCAGCATCCGGACAGGGGGTTTGGAAGCTTTCTTT.

The count of this clone is one. V is TRBV4-2 and J is TRBJ1-1; D unresolved. The CDR3 loop spans 15 amino acids. Trimming left V 0 bases short and J 0 bases short, with 8 bases between. Germline V gene data show CDR1 as LGHNA and CDR2 as YNFKEQ. In DNA form, the CDR3 reads TGTGCCAGCAGCCAAGATAGTCTCGTGAACACTGAAGCTTTCTTT. As protein: CASSQDSLVNTEAFF.

In its sample, this clone was seen a few times. At one of its ends the junction is not consistent with the germline gene, which may arise from a read error. The CDR3 is CSDGRTGGPF. CDR3 nucleotides: TGCAGCGACGGACGGACAGGGGGGCCCTTC. The J gene is TRBJ1-2, the V gene TRBV29-1; 10 positions agree with TRBD1. The V gene's germline CDR1 is SQVTM and CDR2 ANQGSEA. CDR3 length equals 10 residues.

The chain joins TRBV27 to TRBJ2-7, with 10 bases lining up with TRBD1. Germline lookup yields CDR1 MNHEY and CDR2 SMNVEV (reference sequence). CDR3 length equals 17 residues. The trim removed 3 bases at V and 3 bases at J, leaving 11 bases unmatched. CDR3 region: CASSLSGGDRGIYEQYF. The CDR3 DNA reads TGTGCCAGCAGTTTGTCTGGCGGGGACAGGGGCATCTACGAGCAGTACTTC.

The chain combines TRBV28 with TRBJ2-7, with 11 bases fitting TRBD1. CDR1 and CDR2 from the germline V gene are MDHEN and SYDVKM. The V segment lost 6 bases and the J segment 6 bases; nucleotides outside the gene matches: 7. The CDR3 runs to 14 residues. This CDR3 reads CASRSGQGASEQYF. CDR3 nucleotides: TGTGCCAGCAGATCAGGACAGGGGGCAAGCGAGCAGTACTTC.

V usage is TRBV28 and J usage is TRBJ1-2, with TRBD1 as a possible D gene (6 bases). The CDR3 has 14 amino acids. Germline V gene data show CDR1 as MDHEN and CDR2 as SYDVKM. Trimming took 6 bases from V and 8 from J, leaving 19 bases between them. In DNA, the CDR3 is TGTGCCAGCAGCCAGGGGCCGGGGCAGAAGGGCTACACCTTC. It yields the protein CASSQGPGQKGYTF.

This clone was detected once. The chain recombines TRBV4-3 with TRBJ2-7; D is possibly TRBD2 (7 bases). The CDR3 has 15 residues. In germline, CDR1 is LGHNA, CDR2 YSLEER. Trimming took 0 bases from V and 7 from J, leaving 16 bases between them. The DNA of the CDR3 is TGCGCCAGCAGCCAAGAAGGGGGACGCGGGGGAGAGCAGTACTTC. It encodes CASSQEGGRGGEQYF.

V is TRBV5-1 and J is TRBJ1-3; unclear D gene. Trimming left V 0 bases short and J 0 bases short, with 7 bases between. The CDR3 is 15 residues long. The germline V gene has CDR1 SGHRS and CDR2 YFSETQ. The CDR3 reads CASSLDGSSGNTIYF. DNA of the CDR3: TGCGCCAGCAGCTTGGATGGGAGCTCTGGAAACACCATATATTTT.

The sample holds a few counts of this clone. The J gene is TRBJ1-1, the V gene TRBV10-3; TRBD1 agrees at 8 bases. CDR3 length: 15 residues. V dropped 4 bases and J dropped 1; count of bases not matched to a gene: 5. CDR1 is ENHRY and CDR2 is SYGVKD in the germline V gene. The CDR3 DNA reads TGTGCCATCAGTGCTGAGGACAGGGCGAACACTGAAGCTTTCTTT. It encodes CAISAEDRANTEAFF.

This sequence joins TRBV6-5 and TRBJ1-1; D ambiguous. Trimming took 6 bases from V and 1 from J, leaving 12 bases between them. Germline CDR1 and CDR2: MNHEY and SVGAGI. This CDR3 region has 14 residues. CDR3 nucleotides: TGTGCCAGCAGCCTACTGAGCGGGAACACTGAAGCTTTCTTT. Translation: CASSLLSGNTEAFF.

The chain combines TRBV7-9 with TRBJ2-7; 7 bases are shared with TRBD2. CDR3 length: 14 residues. The junction had 6 bases not matched to a gene; V was cut back by 1 base and J by 6 bases. The germline V gene encodes CDR1 SEHNR and CDR2 FQNEAQ (reference sequence). The CDR3 sequence is CASSLGGGIGEQYF. As DNA, the CDR3 is TGTGCCAGCAGCTTAGGGGGGGGAATTGGCGAGCAGTACTTC.